The present entry profiles one T cell receptor (beta chain) with its context. The antigen is not known. Trimming cost V 2 bases and J 7 bases; bases outside gene matches: 6. Germline CDR1 SGHVS, CDR2 FNYEAQ. CDR3 size: 14 residues. Built from TCR beta cDNA, the libraries had unique molecular identifiers in them. T cells numbering roughly 0.85 to 11 million gave rise to around 460,000 cDNA molecules. MiXCR, run by TCRdb on the PCR reads, gives a single entry per CDR3 protein. In the table there are more than 500,000 distinct CDR3 sequences, 30% to 40% of which are singletons. These data are taken from a study of post-analysis software for immune sequencing data. In the study overall: Progressive-relapsing, secondary progressive and relapsing-remitting multiple sclerosis were among the disease courses included.

Study observations and caveats: Roughly five TRBV segments appeared more often in patients than in controls, and TRBV5-6, TRBV5-1 and TRBV20-1 were among these. Analysis by F measure revealed that same-batch samples clustered strongly together. Normalized Chao1 diversity was significantly reduced in patients versus controls.

The sequenced sample was blood. This clonotype was obtained from a girl aged 2-17 years with multiple sclerosis. The J gene is TRBJ1-2, the V gene TRBV7-6; 8 nucleotides align to TRBD1. The CDR3 loop is CASSLSQGATGYTF. The CDR3 coding sequence is TGTGCCAGCAGCTTATCCCAGGGGGCTACTGGCTACACCTTC.